The following is a T cell receptor (beta chain) sequence with its context. The sample holds a few counts of this clone. Its target antigen remains unknown. The sample holds no much larger clone one base away, and base qualities are not on file. Spanning cysteine to phenylalanine, the CDR3 consists of 13 amino acids. The read is trimmed to its CDR3 DNA, 39 bases read in frame from base 1. Sequences MDHEN (CDR1) and SYDVKM (CDR2) are obtained from the germline V gene. V and J are truncated by 8 bases and 6 bases respectively, leaving an intervening sequence of 17 bases. The record originates from a study of OX40 agonist ivuxolimab in advanced cancers. Notes on the research overall: Ivuxolimab was a fully human IgG2 agonistic monoclonal antibody targeting the costimulatory receptor OX40 (CD134). Intravenous ivuxolimab was administered to patients every 2 weeks at six dose levels: 0.01, 0.1, 0.3, 1.5, 3 and 10 mg/kg. Among the approximately 50 dose-escalation patients, about 20 had hepatocellular carcinoma, 15 melanoma, 9 renal cell carcinoma and 9 head and neck cancer. In the dose-escalation cohort, around four fifths of patients were male, and the mean age was 60 years with a range of roughly 23 to 90. Patients were allowed to have had prior anti-PD-1, anti-PD-L1 or anti-CTLA-4 therapy, and approximately 40% of the dose-escalation patients had previously received checkpoint inhibitors. Three dose-escalation patients achieved partial responses, one with hepatocellular carcinoma and two with cutaneous melanoma. The purpose of peripheral TCRbeta sequencing was to test whether ivuxolimab changed TCR sequence diversity and led to clonal T-cell expansion. The paper describes the monotherapy dose-escalation part (N of about 52 patients) of the phase I trial of ivuxolimab. Overall results and qualifications from the work: Antigen specificity was not determined for the clonally expanded peripheral T cells. Low levels of normalized T-cell clonal expansion were also seen in some patients who did not respond. In the 0.1-3.0 mg/kg groups, partial responders had among the lowest normalized peripheral clonal expansion, particularly in CD8+ T cells. After ivuxolimab, CD8+ T cells had more expanded clones than CD4+ T cells on average. At doses from 0.1 to 3.0 mg/kg, clonal expansion was seen in both CD4+ and CD8+ blood T cells between baseline and week 6.

To sequence the TCRbeta CDR3 region, genomic DNA was isolated from the sorted cells. TCRbeta CDR3 regions were sequenced using the immunoSEQ Assay. Imported from immuneACCESS, the table was reduced by TCRdb to in-frame sequences with V and J called. These copies leave out some clones; in studies compared against another copy, an unresolved V gene accounts for under half, and the cause of the remainder is not known. Counted in this sample were over 15,000 clones; 55% to 75% of them appeared once. Approximately 24% of the sample is held by the ten biggest clonotypes. Patients with a history of autoimmune disease or receiving systemic immunosuppression were excluded from the trial. Peripheral blood for TCR sequencing was drawn from every dose cohort at baseline, at cycle 4 day 1 and at cycle 7 day 1. Samples came from an open-label, multicenter, first-in-human phase I dose-escalation trial of ivuxolimab. Adults with locally advanced or metastatic head and neck squamous cell, hepatocellular, melanoma or renal cell carcinoma were enrolled in the trial. Before TCR sequencing, CD4+ and CD8+ T cells were separately sorted from peripheral blood.

The chain links TRBV28 with TRBJ2-7, and the D gene may be TRBD1, 5 bases matching. The starting material was CD4+ or CD8+ T cells sorted from blood, obtained in a trial of the OX40 agonist ivuxolimab. The receptor was isolated from an adult with an advanced solid tumor such as melanoma, head and neck, liver or kidney cancer. The CDR3 loop reads CASRTTDRREQYF. The sequenced DNA: TGTGCCAGCCGCACGACTGACAGACGCGAGCAGTACTTC.